This T cell receptor (beta chain) was documented in a study of blood T cell repertoires in COVID-19. Study-level information: There were acute and convalescent COVID-19 samples, and they came from the United States, Italy and Spain. The cDNA or gDNA used as material had been derived from T cells, B-cell-depleted T cells, or PBMCs.

The CDR3 is 11 residues long. Germline CDR1 is MGHDK and CDR2 is SYGVNS. The V gene lost 7 bases and the J gene lost 8 bases, with 11 bases spanning the gap. Seattle patient enrollment occurred during active infection, with longitudinal follow-up thereafter. Original analysis: How many nucleated cells were present was estimated from reference gene primer amplification. Produced via immunoSEQ multiplex PCR; TCRdb's table is partial and in-frame only. The V and J calls and clone size were taken over from that table, and D and trimming were inferred from the DNA. The sample contains roughly 460,000 clones, around 90% of which appear only once.

The V call is TRBV25-1, the J call TRBJ1-1; a weak D match, TRBD1 (5 bases). This receptor was identified in a man in his late teens or twenties with COVID-19, enrolled during active disease. The sequencing sample was made of peripheral blood. CDR3 DNA sequence: TGTGCCAGCAAGGCAGGGAGGGAAGCTTTCTTT. As protein: CASKAGREAFF.